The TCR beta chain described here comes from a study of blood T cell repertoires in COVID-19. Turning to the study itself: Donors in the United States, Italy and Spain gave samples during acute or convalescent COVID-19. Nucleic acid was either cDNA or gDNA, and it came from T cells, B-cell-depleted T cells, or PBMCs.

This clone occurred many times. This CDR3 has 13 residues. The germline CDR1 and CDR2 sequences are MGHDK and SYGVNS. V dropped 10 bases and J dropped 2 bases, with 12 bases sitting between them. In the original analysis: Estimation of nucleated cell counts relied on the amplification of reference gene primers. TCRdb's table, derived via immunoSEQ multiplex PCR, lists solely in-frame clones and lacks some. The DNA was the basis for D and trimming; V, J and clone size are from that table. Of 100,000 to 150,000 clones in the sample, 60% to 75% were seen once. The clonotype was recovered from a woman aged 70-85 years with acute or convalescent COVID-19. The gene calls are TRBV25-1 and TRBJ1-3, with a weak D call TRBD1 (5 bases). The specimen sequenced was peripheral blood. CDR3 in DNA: TGTGCCACCGCGGGAGGGGCTGGAAACACCATATATTTT. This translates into CATAGGAGNTIYF.